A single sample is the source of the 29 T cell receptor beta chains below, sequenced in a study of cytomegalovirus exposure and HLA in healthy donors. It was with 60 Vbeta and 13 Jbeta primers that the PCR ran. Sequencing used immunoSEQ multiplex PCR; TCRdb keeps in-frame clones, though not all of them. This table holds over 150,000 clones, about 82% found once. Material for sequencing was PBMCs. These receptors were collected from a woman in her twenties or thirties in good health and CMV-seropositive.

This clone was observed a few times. This CDR3 reads CASSWGTAPKGGAYGYTF. CDR3 DNA sequence: TGTGCCAGCAGTTGGGGGACCGCACCCAAGGGGGGGGCCTATGGCTACACCTTC. The V call is TRBV28, the J call TRBJ1-2; TRBD1 might be the D (6 bases). Germline-derived CDR1 and CDR2 are MDHEN and SYDVKM. V was cut by 4 bases and J by 4 bases, with 25 bases left in between. This CDR3 region has 18 residues.

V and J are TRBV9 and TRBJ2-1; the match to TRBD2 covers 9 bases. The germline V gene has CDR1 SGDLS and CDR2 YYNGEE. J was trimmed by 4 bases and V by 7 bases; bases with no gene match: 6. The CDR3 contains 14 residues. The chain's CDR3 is CASGTSSLYNEQFF. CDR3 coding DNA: TGTGCCAGCGGGACTAGCTCCCTATACAATGAGCAGTTCTTC. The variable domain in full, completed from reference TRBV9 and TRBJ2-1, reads DSGVTQTPKHLITATGQRVTLRCSPRSGDLSVYWYQQSLDQGLQFLIQYYNGEERAKGNILERFSAQQFPDLHSELNLSSLELGDSALYFCASGTSSLYNEQFFGPGTRLTVL.

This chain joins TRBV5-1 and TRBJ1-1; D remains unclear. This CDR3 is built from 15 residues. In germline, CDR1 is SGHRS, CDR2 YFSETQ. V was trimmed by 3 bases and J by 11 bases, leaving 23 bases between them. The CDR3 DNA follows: TGCGCCAGCAGCTCGAACCCCAGCACGGGAAACCGGGCTTTCTTT. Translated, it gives CASSSNPSTGNRAFF.

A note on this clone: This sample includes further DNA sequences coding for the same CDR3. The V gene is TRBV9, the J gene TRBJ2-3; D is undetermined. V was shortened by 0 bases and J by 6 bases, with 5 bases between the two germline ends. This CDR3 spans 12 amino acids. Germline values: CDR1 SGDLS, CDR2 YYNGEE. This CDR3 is CASSVATDTQYF. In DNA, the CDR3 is TGTGCCAGCAGCGTAGCTACTGATACGCAGTATTTT.

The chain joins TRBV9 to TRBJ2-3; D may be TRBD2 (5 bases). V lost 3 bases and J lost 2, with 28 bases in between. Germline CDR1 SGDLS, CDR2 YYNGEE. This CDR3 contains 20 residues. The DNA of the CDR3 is TGTGCCAGCAGCGATAACAGAAATCCCGAGCGGAACATGTACACAGATACGCAGTATTTT. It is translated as CASSDNRNPERNMYTDTQYF.

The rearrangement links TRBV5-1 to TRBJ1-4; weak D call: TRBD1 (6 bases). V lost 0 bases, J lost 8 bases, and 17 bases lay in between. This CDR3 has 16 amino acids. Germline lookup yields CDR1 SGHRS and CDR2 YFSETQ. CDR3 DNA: TGCGCCAGCAGCTTGGCAGCTACAGGGTTAGGGGAAAAACTGTTTTTT. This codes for CASSLAATGLGEKLFF.

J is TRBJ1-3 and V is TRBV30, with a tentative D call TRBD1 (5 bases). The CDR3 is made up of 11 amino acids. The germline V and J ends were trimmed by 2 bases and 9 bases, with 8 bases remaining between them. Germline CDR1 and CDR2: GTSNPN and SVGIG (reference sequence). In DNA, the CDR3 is TGTGCCTGGAGTTCGGGGGTCACCATATATTTT. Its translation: CAWSSGVTIYF.

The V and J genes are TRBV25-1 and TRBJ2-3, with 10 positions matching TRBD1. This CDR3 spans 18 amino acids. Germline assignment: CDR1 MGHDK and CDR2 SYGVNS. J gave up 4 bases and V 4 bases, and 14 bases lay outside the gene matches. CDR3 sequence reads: CASSANSPGQGKSDTQYF. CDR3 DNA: TGTGCCAGCAGTGCCAACTCCCCGGGACAGGGGAAGTCAGATACGCAGTATTTT.

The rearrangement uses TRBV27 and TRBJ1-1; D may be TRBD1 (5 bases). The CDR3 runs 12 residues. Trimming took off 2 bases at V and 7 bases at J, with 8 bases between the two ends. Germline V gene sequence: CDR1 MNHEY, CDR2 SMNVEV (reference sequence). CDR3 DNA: TGTGCCAGCAGTTTAGGGGGAGGTGAAGCTTTCTTT. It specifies CASSLGGGEAFF.

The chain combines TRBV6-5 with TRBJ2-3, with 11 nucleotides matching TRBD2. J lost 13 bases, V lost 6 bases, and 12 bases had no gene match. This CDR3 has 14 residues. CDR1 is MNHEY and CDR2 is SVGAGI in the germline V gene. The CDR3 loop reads CASSRLAGKLPEYF. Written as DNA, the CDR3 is TGTGCCAGCAGCAGACTAGCGGGAAAGTTACCCGAGTATTTT.

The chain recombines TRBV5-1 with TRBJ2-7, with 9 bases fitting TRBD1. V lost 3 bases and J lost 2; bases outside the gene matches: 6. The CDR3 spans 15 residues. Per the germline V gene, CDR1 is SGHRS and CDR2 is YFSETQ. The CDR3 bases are TGCGCCAGCAGCTCGAGACAGGGGGGGACCTACGAGCAGTACTTC. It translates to CASSSRQGGTYEQYF.

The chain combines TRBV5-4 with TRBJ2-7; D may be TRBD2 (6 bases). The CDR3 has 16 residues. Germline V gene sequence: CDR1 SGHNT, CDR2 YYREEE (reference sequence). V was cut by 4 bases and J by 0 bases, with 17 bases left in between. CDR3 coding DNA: TGTGCCAGCAGCGATAGGCGTCGGGGGAGCTCCTACGAGCAGTACTTC. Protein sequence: CASSDRRRGSSYEQYF.

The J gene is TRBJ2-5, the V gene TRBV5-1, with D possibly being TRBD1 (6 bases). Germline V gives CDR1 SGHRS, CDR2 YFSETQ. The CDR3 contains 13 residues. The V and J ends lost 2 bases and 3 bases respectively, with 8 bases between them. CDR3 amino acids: CASSLSGEETQYF. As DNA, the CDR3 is TGCGCCAGCAGCTTATCAGGGGAAGAGACCCAGTACTTC.

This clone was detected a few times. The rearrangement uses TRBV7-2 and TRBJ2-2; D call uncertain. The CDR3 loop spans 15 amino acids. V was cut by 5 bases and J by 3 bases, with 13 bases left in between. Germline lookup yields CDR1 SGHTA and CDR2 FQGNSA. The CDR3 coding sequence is TGTGCCAGCAGCCCCCCAAGCCGGGACACCGGGGAGCTGTTTTTT. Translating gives CASSPPSRDTGELFF.

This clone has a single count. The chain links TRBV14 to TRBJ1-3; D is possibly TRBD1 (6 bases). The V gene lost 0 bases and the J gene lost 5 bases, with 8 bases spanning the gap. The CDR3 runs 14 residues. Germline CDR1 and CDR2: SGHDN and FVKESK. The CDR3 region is CASSQEQGRNTIYF. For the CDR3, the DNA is TGTGCCAGCAGCCAAGAACAGGGTAGAAACACCATATATTTT.

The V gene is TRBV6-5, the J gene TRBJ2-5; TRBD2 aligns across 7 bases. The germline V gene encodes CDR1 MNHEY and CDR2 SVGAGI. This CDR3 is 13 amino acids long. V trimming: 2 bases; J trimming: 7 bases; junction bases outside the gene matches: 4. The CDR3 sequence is CASSYERGATQYF. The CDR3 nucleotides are TGTGCCAGCAGTTACGAGCGGGGTGCGACCCAGTACTTC.

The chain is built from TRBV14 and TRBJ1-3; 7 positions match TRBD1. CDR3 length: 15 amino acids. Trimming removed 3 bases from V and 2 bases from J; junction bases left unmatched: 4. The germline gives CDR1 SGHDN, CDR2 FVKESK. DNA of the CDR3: TGTGCCAGCAGCCACCGGGACAGACCTGGAAACACCATATATTTT. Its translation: CASSHRDRPGNTIYF.

This CDR3 is CASSYQGSGANVLTF. The DNA for the CDR3 is TGCGCCAGCAGCTACCAGGGCTCTGGGGCCAACGTCCTGACTTTC. The chain is built from TRBV5-1 and TRBJ2-6, with a possible D match to TRBD1 (5 bases). Germline CDR1 is SGHRS and CDR2 is YFSETQ. The CDR3 runs 15 residues. V was pared by 3 bases and J by 0 bases, with 7 bases between.

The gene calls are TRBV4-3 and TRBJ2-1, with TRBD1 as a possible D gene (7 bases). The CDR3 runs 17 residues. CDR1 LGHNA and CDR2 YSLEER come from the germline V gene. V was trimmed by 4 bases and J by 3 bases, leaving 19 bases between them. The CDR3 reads CASSRPIQGGGYNEQFF. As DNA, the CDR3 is TGCGCCAGCAGCCGACCCATCCAGGGGGGCGGCTACAATGAGCAGTTCTTC.

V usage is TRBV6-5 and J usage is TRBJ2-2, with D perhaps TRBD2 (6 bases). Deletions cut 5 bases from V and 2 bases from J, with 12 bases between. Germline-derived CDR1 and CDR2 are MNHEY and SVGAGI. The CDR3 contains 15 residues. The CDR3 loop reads CASSPGTFNTGELFF. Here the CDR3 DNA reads TGTGCCAGCAGTCCCGGGACTTTCAACACCGGGGAGCTGTTTTTT.

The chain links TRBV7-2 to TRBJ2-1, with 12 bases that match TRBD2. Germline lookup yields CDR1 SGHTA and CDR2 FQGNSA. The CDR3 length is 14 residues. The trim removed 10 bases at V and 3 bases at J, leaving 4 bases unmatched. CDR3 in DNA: TGTGCCATTGGACTAGCGGGACTCTACAATGAGCAGTTCTTC. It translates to CAIGLAGLYNEQFF.

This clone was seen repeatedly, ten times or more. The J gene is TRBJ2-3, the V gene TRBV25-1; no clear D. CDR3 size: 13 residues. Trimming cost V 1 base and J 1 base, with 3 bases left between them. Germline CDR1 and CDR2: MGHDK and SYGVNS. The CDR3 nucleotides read TGTGCCAGCAGTGAATCAGGCACAGATACGCAGTATTTT. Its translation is CASSESGTDTQYF.

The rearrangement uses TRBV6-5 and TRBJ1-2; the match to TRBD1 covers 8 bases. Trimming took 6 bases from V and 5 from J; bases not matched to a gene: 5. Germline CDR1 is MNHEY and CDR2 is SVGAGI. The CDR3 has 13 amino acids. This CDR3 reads CASRRTGRYGYTF. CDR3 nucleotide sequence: TGTGCCAGCAGGAGGACAGGGCGATATGGCTACACCTTC.

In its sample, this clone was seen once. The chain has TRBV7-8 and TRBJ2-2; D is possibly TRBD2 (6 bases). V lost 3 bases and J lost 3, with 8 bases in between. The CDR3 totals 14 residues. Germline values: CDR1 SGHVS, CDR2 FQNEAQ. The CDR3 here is CASSLWGDTGELFF. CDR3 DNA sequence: TGTGCCAGCAGCTTGTGGGGGGACACCGGGGAGCTGTTTTTT.

The CDR3 loop reads CSVTQGFNYGYTF. The CDR3 nucleotides read TGCAGCGTTACCCAGGGGTTTAACTATGGCTACACCTTC. This rearrangement joins TRBV29-1 to TRBJ1-2; maybe TRBD1 (6 bases). This CDR3 comprises 13 residues. CDR1 is SQVTM and CDR2 is ANQGSEA in the germline V gene. Trimming took off 5 bases at V and 1 base at J, with 11 bases between the two ends.

CDR3 region: CASSPSAGSNEKLFF. The CDR3 DNA is TGTGCCAGCAGCCCGTCGGCGGGGTCTAATGAAAAACTGTTTTTT. The V gene is TRBV9, the J gene TRBJ1-4; D remains unclear. Trimming removed 4 bases from V and 3 bases from J, with 13 bases in between. Germline V lookup: CDR1 SGDLS, CDR2 YYNGEE. The CDR3 is 15 residues long.

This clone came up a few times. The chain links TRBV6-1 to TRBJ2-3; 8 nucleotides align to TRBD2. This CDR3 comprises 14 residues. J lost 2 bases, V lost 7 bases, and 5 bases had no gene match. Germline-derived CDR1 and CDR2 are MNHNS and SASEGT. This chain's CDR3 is CASTPSGFTDTQYF. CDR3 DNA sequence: TGTGCCAGCACCCCTAGCGGGTTCACAGATACGCAGTATTTT.

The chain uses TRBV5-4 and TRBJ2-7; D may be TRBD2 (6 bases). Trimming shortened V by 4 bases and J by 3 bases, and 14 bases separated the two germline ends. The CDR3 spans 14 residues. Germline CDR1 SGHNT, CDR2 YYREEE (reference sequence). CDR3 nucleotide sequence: TGTGCCAGCAGCCCGGGACTTTCCCGCTACGAGCAGTACTTC. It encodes CASSPGLSRYEQYF.

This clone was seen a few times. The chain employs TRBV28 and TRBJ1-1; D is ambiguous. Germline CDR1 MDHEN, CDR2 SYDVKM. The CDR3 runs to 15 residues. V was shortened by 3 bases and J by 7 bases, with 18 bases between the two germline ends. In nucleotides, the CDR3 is TGTGCCAGCAGTTTTCAACGGGGAGGGAACCGTGAAGCTTTCTTT. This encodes CASSFQRGGNREAFF.